A selection of T cell receptor beta chains follows, all from one sample in a study of T cell responses to AZD1222 COVID-19 vaccine. This table comes from immunoSEQ multiplex PCR, and its TCRdb copy is limited to in-frame clones, with some not included. In the table there are fewer than 150,000 clones, approximately 92% of which are singletons. This specimen consisted of peripheral blood, obtained 28 days after the second AZD1222 dose. The receptors originated from an adult who received the AZD1222 COVID-19 vaccine. The CDR3 runs from the conserved cysteine through the conserved F or W. D genes are given only for firm matches. Clone size is not always given. Where it is, it says once, few, many or a class for expanded clones.

d_gene,abundance,v_gene,j_gene,CDR3nt,CDR3aa
TRBD1,NA,TRBV2,TRBJ1-2,TGTGCCAGCAGTGGACAGGGACTAAACTATGGCTACACCTTC,CASSGQGLNYGYTF
TRBD1,NA,TRBV5-4,TRBJ1-2,TGTGCCAGCAGCTCGGGACAGCTACTCTATGGCTACACCTTC,CASSSGQLLYGYTF
TRBD1,NA,TRBV10-3,TRBJ1-2,TGTGCCATCAGTGAGCCGGGACAGGGGGCGGGAGATGGCTACACCTTC,CAISEPGQGAGDGYTF
NA,NA,TRBV19,TRBJ2-1,TGTGCCAGTAGTGGGTGGGTCGGGAGTAATGAGCAGTTCTTC,CASSGWVGSNEQFF
TRBD1,NA,TRBV18,TRBJ1-6,TGTGCCAGCTCACCCCCGACAGGGAGGAATAATTCACCCCTCCACTTT,CASSPPTGRNNSPLHF
TRBD2,few,TRBV6-4,TRBJ2-1,TGTGCCAGCAGTGACTCTAGCGGGAGCTACAATGAGCAGTTCTTC,CASSDSSGSYNEQFF
TRBD2,NA,TRBV3-1/TRBV3-2,TRBJ2-1,TGTGCCAGCAGCCGACTAGCGGGGGGTTCCTACAATGAGCAGTTCTTC,CASSRLAGGSYNEQFF
TRBD1,NA,TRBV3-1/TRBV3-2,TRBJ1-2,TGTGCCAGCAGCCAAGTACTAGGGGGCAACTATGGCTACACCTTC,CASSQVLGGNYGYTF
NA,NA,TRBV3-1/TRBV3-2,TRBJ1-3,TGTGCCAGCAGCGTCAGGGTGGGCAACTCTGGAAACACCATATATTTT,CASSVRVGNSGNTIYF
NA,few,TRBV2,TRBJ1-5,TGTGCCAGCAGTGAGGGCAGCTCGGATCAGCCCCAGCATTTT,CASSEGSSDQPQHF
NA,NA,TRBV6-1,TRBJ1-2,TGTGCCAGCAGTGAAGGACTCTATGGCTACACCTTC,CASSEGLYGYTF
TRBD1,NA,TRBV2,TRBJ1-5,TGTGCCAGCAGTAGGGACAGTGGAGCCTATCAGCCCCAGCATTTT,CASSRDSGAYQPQHF
TRBD1,NA,TRBV28,TRBJ1-4,TGTGCCAGCAGTGTGGGGGACAGGTGGGGGAAACTGTTTTTT,CASSVGDRWGKLFF
TRBD1,once,TRBV25-1,TRBJ1-6,TGTGCCAGCAGCACTACAGGGGATAATTCACCCCTCCACTTT,CASSTTGDNSPLHF
NA,NA,TRBV6-5,TRBJ1-6,TGTGCCAGCAGCCTAGGAGGGGCTAATTCACCCCTCCACTTT,CASSLGGANSPLHF
NA,NA,TRBV5-1,TRBJ1-3,TGCGCCAGCAGCCCAGCAGCGACCCAGGCTGGAAACACCATATATTTT,CASSPAATQAGNTIYF
NA,NA,TRBV6-1,TRBJ1-5,TGTGCCAGCAGTGAATATTTAAACACATTCGCTTTAAATCAGCCCCAGCATTTT,CASSEYLNTFALNQPQHF
TRBD1,NA,TRBV27,TRBJ1-1,TGTGCCAGCAGTTTAGGGACAGGGGGCACTGAAGCTTTCTTT,CASSLGTGGTEAFF
TRBD1,few,TRBV5-6,TRBJ2-7,TGTGCCAGCAGCGTACAGGGGTACGAGCAGTACTTC,CASSVQGYEQYF
NA,NA,TRBV18,TRBJ2-2,TGTGCCAGCTCACCGCAAGGGGCCGGGGAGCTGTTTTTT,CASSPQGAGELFF
TRBD2,NA,TRBV27,TRBJ2-3,TGTGCCAGCAGTTTTTGGCGGGGGGGTGTCGATACGCAGTATTTT,CASSFWRGGVDTQYF
NA,NA,TRBV3-1/TRBV3-2,TRBJ2-7,TGTGCCAGCAGCTACTACCCCGGGGCCCTTTCCTCCTACGAGCAGTACTTC,CASSYYPGALSSYEQYF
TRBD2,NA,TRBV7-2,TRBJ2-1,TGTGCCAGCAGCTTAGTCCGCCTAGCGGGGTACAGCTCCTACAATGAGCAGTTCTTC,CASSLVRLAGYSSYNEQFF
TRBD2,once,TRBV7-9,TRBJ2-4,TGTGCCAGCAGCTTAGTGACTAGCGGGAGGAAAAACATTCAGTACTTC,CASSLVTSGRKNIQYF
NA,NA,TRBV6-5,TRBJ1-2,TGTGCCAGCAGACCACTCATATCCCTCTATGGCTACACCTTC,CASRPLISLYGYTF
NA,once,TRBV6-5,TRBJ1-5,TGTGCCAGCTGGGACACAGGAAACCTCCATCAGCCCCAGCATTTT,CASWDTGNLHQPQHF
TRBD1,few,TRBV19,TRBJ2-3,TGTGCCACCGACCGGGACAGGGGGGCGGATACGCAGTATTTT,CATDRDRGADTQYF
NA,NA,TRBV6-5,TRBJ1-1,TGTGCCAGCAGGCTGACGGGGGTTAACACTGAAGCTTTCTTT,CASRLTGVNTEAFF
NA,NA,TRBV11-1,TRBJ2-7,TGTGCCAGCAGCTATGGGAGGTCCTACGAGCAGTACTTC,CASSYGRSYEQYF
TRBD2,NA,TRBV5-1,TRBJ2-1,TGCGCCACAACTAGCGGGGGGGCCAAGAATGAGCAGTTCTTC,CATTSGGAKNEQFF
NA,NA,TRBV19,TRBJ1-2,TGTGCCAGTAGTCAGGGTTGGATTGGCTACACCTTC,CASSQGWIGYTF
NA,NA,TRBV25-1,TRBJ1-1,TGTGCCAGCAGTGAATTTTTTAGGACAGACACTGAAGCTTTCTTT,CASSEFFRTDTEAFF
TRBD1,NA,TRBV24-1,TRBJ1-4,TGTGCCACCAGTGATTCGGGACAGGAGGGGGAAAAACTGTTTTTT,CATSDSGQEGEKLFF
TRBD2,NA,TRBV7-6,TRBJ2-5,TGTGCCAGCAGCTTAGTTAGCGGGGGAGCCCAGACCCAGTACTTC,CASSLVSGGAQTQYF
NA,NA,TRBV24-1,TRBJ1-5,TGTGCCACCAGTATGTCCGATCAGCCCCAGCATTTT,CATSMSDQPQHF
NA,NA,TRBV3-1/TRBV3-2,TRBJ1-5,TGTGCCAGCAGCCAAGATCTTCCCAGGGTAGGGCAGCCCCAGCATTTT,CASSQDLPRVGQPQHF
NA,NA,TRBV25-1,TRBJ1-2,TGTGCCAGCAGTGTATTGGGGGCTAATTATGGCTACACCTTC,CASSVLGANYGYTF